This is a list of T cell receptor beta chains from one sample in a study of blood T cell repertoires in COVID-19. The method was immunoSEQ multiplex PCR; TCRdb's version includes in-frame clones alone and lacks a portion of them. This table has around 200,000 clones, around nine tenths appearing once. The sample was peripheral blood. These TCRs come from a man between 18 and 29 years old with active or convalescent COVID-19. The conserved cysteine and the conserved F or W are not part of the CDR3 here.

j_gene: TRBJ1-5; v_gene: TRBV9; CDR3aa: ASSGGGLRGSNQPQH
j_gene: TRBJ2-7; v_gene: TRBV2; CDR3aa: ASNTYEQY
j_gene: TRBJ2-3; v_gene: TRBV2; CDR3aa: ASRGVWSSGPDTQY
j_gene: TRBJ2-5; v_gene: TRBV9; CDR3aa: ASSVGGQGGSQETQY
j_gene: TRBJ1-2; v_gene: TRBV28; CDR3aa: ASRTGQENYGYT
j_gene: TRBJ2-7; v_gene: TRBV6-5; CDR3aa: ASSRGTGPYEQY
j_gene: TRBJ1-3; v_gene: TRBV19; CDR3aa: ASRQALSGNTIY
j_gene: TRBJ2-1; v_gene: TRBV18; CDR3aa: ASSPPAYNEQF
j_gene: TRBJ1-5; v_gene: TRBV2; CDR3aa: ASSDRGDNQPQH
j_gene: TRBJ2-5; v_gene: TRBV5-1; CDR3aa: ASSSGQGGSYQETQY
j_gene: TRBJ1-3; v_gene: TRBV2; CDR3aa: ASILSAGNTIY
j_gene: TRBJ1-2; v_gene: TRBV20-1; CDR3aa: SAKRGGGYT
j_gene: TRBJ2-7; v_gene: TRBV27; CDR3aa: ASSRQGAFDEQY
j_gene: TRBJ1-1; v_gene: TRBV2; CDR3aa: ASSGTGGAEAF
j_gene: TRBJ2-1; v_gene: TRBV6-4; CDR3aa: ASSVYSVGTESSYNEQF
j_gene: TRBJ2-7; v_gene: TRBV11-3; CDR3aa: ASSPPQVEPYEQY
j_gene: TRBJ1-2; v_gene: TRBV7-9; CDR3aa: ASSPGTGNGYT
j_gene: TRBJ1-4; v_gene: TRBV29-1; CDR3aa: SVGQGGGFNEKLF
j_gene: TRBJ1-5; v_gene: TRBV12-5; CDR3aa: ASGSGTVHQPQH
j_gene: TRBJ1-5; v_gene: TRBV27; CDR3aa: ASSLFGQGNQPQH
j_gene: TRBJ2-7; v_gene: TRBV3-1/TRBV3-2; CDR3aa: ASSHLLAGSSYEQY
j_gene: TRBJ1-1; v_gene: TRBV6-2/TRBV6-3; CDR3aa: ASSYEANTEAF
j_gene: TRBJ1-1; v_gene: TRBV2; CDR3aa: ASRHNIRDTGSPEAF
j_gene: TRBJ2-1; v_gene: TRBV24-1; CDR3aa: ATTPTGEGHNEQF
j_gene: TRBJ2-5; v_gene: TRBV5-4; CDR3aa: ASSKGTSGETQY